This TCR beta chain was documented in a study of cytomegalovirus exposure and HLA in healthy donors. Study-level points and caveats: TCR clusters originating in the first cohort tended to co-occur in the 120 validation repertoires, according to a later analysis. The classifier was said to identify cytomegalovirus status with high specificity and sensitivity. The study flagged about 160 TCR beta chains as cytomegalovirus-associated. Confirmation was obtained in vitro that three CMV-associated chains are specific for CMV antigens.

Clones were read by immunoSEQ multiplex PCR, and TCRdb kept only the in-frame ones, dropping some. The repertoire holds roughly 180,000 clones, with roughly 82% as singletons. Note on this clone: Antigen: not known.

CDR1 is SEHNR and CDR2 is FQNEAQ in the germline V gene (reference sequence). The CDR3 runs 15 residues. Unmatched junction bases numbered 6, after V lost 5 bases and J lost 6 bases. The gene calls are TRBV7-9 and TRBJ2-1, with 11 bases lining up with TRBD2. Sequences were obtained from PBMCs. The sequence came from a man aged 18 to 30 in good health and CMV-seropositive. The CDR3 sequence is CASSPTSGSSNEQFF. The CDR3 region has the DNA TGTGCCAGCAGCCCCACTAGCGGGAGTAGCAATGAGCAGTTCTTC.